There are a few counts of the clone carrying this TCR beta chain. Its matching antigen is unknown. The data originate from a study of response to subunit inactivated influenza vaccine. Whole-study findings and limits: Few new T cells, the authors suggested, are recruited by each seasonal influenza vaccination.

A single record per CDR3 protein comes from TCRdb applying MiXCR to the RT-PCR reads. The table has a few hundred thousand distinct CDR3 sequences, approximately 14% seen once; the top ten hold over 8.5%. CDR1 SGHRS and CDR2 YFSETQ come from the germline V gene. This CDR3 has 15 amino acids. The V end was cut by 3 bases, the J end by 1 base, with 13 bases between. The chain is built from TRBV5-1 and TRBJ1-2; D gene ambiguous. This TCR came from a man aged 45-60 years who received an inactivated influenza vaccine. The material was PBMCs from blood, obtained about 13 days after vaccination. Here the CDR3 reads CASSSTSLFNYGYTF. The CDR3 DNA is TGCGCCAGCAGCTCAACCTCTCTTTTTAACTATGGCTACACCTTC.